A single sample gave rise to the 3 T cell receptor beta chains below, sequenced in a study of blood T cell repertoires in COVID-19. Sequenced by immunoSEQ multiplex PCR; TCRdb stores in-frame clones only, minus some. The sample holds some 350,000 clones, about 88% seen once. Sequences were obtained from peripheral blood. The source of these receptors is a human donor in a cohort sampled during active COVID-19.

The chain is built from TRBV6-5 and TRBJ2-7, with D tentatively TRBD1 (7 bases). Germline lookup yields CDR1 MNHEY and CDR2 SVGAGI. The CDR3 totals 14 residues. The V end lost 6 bases, the J end lost 3 bases, and 15 bases lay between the germline ends. CDR3 bases: TGTGCCAGCAGGGAGGGACAGATTAACTACGAGCAGTACTTC. Protein: CASREGQINYEQYF.

V and J are TRBV28 and TRBJ1-4; D gene unclear. This CDR3 is built from 14 residues. Germline V gives CDR1 MDHEN, CDR2 SYDVKM. Trimming pared 6 bases from V and 7 bases from J, leaving 15 bases between. This CDR3 is CASSPRGRGEKLFF. The CDR3 region has the DNA TGTGCCAGCAGCCCCCGGGGAAGAGGTGAAAAACTGTTTTTT.

V usage is TRBV2 and J usage is TRBJ2-5; 8 bases agree with TRBD2. The CDR3 consists of 14 residues. J gave up 7 bases and V 5 bases, and 9 bases lay outside the gene matches. From germline, CDR1 is SNHLY and CDR2 FYNNEI. This CDR3 reads CASSLGLVRGTQYF. CDR3 in DNA: TGTGCCAGCAGTCTGGGACTAGTAAGGGGGACCCAGTACTTC.